The rows below give T cell receptor beta chains drawn from one sample of a study of T cells in Graves' hyperthyroidism and ophthalmopathy. TCRdb re-derived calls from the multiplex PCR reads in MiXCR, one entry per CDR3 protein. The data show about 690,000 distinct CDR3 sequences, with roughly a sixth seen just once and about 16% held by the top ten. The source material was blood. All receptors derive from a man in his forties or fifties with Graves' hyperthyroidism. The CDR3 runs from the conserved cysteine through the conserved F or W. The order of the fields is V gene, J gene, D gene, clone size, CDR3 protein, CDR3 DNA. A D gene is named only where the DNA matches it firmly. A row's size may be missing; if present it is once, few, many or a size class.

>TRBV27|TRBJ2-7|.|.
CASSLRGGIYEQYF
TGTGCCAGCAGTTTGAGGGGGGGGATTTACGAGCAGTACTTC
>TRBV24-1|TRBJ2-6|TRBD1|.
CATGQGGFGANVLTF
TGTGCCACGGGACAGGGAGGTTTTGGGGCCAACGTCCTGACTTTC
>TRBV19|TRBJ2-7|TRBD2|few
CASSIGTSGGEHEQYF
TGTGCCAGTAGTATCGGGACTAGCGGGGGTGAGCACGAGCAGTACTTC
>TRBV28|TRBJ2-5|TRBD2|.
CASSSPAVAGETQYF
TGTGCCAGCAGTTCCCCGGCGGTAGCGGGAGAGACCCAGTACTTC
>TRBV6-1|TRBJ2-7|.|many
CASTKGDSLLTVYEQYF
TGTGCCAGCACCAAGGGAGACAGCCTATTAACTGTCTACGAGCAGTACTTC
>TRBV6-4|TRBJ2-7|.|few
CASSYRLDSTVYEQYF
TGTGCCAGCAGTTATCGCCTGGACAGTACCGTCTACGAGCAGTACTTC
>TRBV2|TRBJ1-1|.|many
CASSVEEVNTEAFF
TGTGCCAGCAGTGTGGAGGAAGTGAACACTGAAGCTTTCTTT
>TRBV5-6|TRBJ2-2|TRBD2|.
CASRELAGDTGELFF
TGTGCCAGCAGGGAACTAGCGGGAGACACCGGGGAGCTGTTTTTT
>TRBV19|TRBJ2-2|.|many
CASHPPLAGKELFF
TGTGCCAGTCATCCACCCTTGGCGGGAAAAGAGCTGTTTTTT
>TRBV12-3/TRBV12-4|TRBJ2-1|.|many
CAINVPELYNEQFF
TGTGCCATTAACGTCCCCGAACTCTACAATGAGCAGTTCTTC
>TRBV29-1|TRBJ1-1|.|many
CSVGTQGTGMNTEAFF
TGCAGCGTGGGAACCCAAGGGACGGGAATGAACACTGAAGCTTTCTTT
>TRBV25-1|TRBJ2-4|TRBD2|few
CASSGGLAGGGNIQYF
TGTGCCAGCAGTGGCGGACTAGCGGGAGGGGGAAACATTCAGTACTTC